This TCR beta chain was sequenced in a study of CXCR3-negative and CXCR3-positive naive CD8 T cells. Across the study: Sequencing gave roughly 130 million TRB reads overall, about 1.5 +/- 0.3 million per library.

General study points: Naive cells that were CXCR3-positive had more hydrophobic TRB CDR3s (compared with CXCR3-negative naive cells). Memory CD8+ cells showed much lower diversity, while both naive subsets were comparably high.

In the case of this clonotype: Its antigen remains unidentified.

The libraries of TRB cDNA were constructed through 5' RACE using UMI labels. TCRdb re-called the 5' RACE reads; one entry per CDR3 protein, DNA not given. The sample has tens of thousands of distinct CDR3 sequences. Those CD8+ T cells considered naive were CD45RO-CCR7+CD27+CD95-. Germline values: CDR1 DFQATT, CDR2 SNEGSKA (reference sequence). The CDR3 is made up of 14 amino acids. The gene calls are TRBV20-1 and TRBJ2-3. The sequenced sample consisted of naive CXCR3+ CD8+ T cells from blood. Subset described: CD45RO-CCR7+CD27+CD95- naive CD8+ T cells expressing CXCR3 (TNR3+). This TCR was recovered from a human donor in good health. Some clones in this sample may be carry-over from other donors' samples. The chain's CDR3 is CSAGDTSSTDTQYF.